This T cell receptor beta chain is from a study of cytomegalovirus exposure and HLA in healthy donors. The study's findings and limits: The study dropped some indistinguishable V segments, TRBV6-2 and TRBV6-3 among them.

With respect to this clone: Its matching antigen is unknown.

The study ran its PCR with 60 Vbeta and 13 Jbeta primers. The protocol was immunoSEQ multiplex PCR, while the TCRdb copy is restricted to in-frame clones and leaves out a portion. Of fewer than 250,000 clones listed, around 79% were seen once; the top ten hold roughly 1.5%. Deletions cut 1 base from V and 12 bases from J, with 13 bases between. The CDR3 length is 14 residues. Germline V gene data show CDR1 as LGHNA and CDR2 as YSLEER. Sequencing input: PBMCs. The receptor comes from a woman aged 45-65 years in good health and CMV-seronegative. V gene TRBV4-3 combines with J gene TRBJ1-6; D gene uncertain. CDR3 region: CASSQVTPSRPLHF. The CDR3 bases are TGCGCCAGCAGCCAAGTTACACCCAGTCGACCCCTCCACTTT.